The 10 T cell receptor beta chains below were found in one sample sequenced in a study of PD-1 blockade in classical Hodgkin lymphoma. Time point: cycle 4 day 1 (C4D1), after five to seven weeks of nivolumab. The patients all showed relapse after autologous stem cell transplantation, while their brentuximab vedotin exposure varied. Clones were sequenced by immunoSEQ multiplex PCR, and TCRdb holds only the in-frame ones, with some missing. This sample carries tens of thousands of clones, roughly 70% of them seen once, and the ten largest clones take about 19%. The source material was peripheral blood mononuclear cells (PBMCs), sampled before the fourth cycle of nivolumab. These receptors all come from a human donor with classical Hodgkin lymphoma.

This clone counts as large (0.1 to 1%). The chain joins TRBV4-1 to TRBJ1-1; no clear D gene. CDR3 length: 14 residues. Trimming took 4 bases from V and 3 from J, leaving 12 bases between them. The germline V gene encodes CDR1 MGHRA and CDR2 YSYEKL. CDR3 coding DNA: TGCGCCAGCAGCCCGGAGGGTGCGGACACTGAAGCTTTCTTT. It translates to CASSPEGADTEAFF.

CDR3 region: CASSWSAEAFF. The CDR3 coding sequence is TGTGCCAGTAGCTGGAGCGCTGAAGCTTTCTTT. The chain joins TRBV19 to TRBJ1-1; D gene ambiguous. The CDR3 covers 11 residues. With 6 bases removed from V and 6 bases from J, the gap between germline ends came to 8 bases. Germline CDR1 reads LNHDA; CDR2 reads SQIVND (reference sequence). The full variable domain, rest sourced from reference TRBV19 and TRBJ1-1, is DGGITQSPKYLFRKEGQNVTLSCEQNLNHDAMYWYRQDPGQGLRLIYYSQIVNDFQKGDIAEGYSVSREKKESFPLTVTSAQKNPTAFYLCASSWSAEAFFGQGTRLTVV.

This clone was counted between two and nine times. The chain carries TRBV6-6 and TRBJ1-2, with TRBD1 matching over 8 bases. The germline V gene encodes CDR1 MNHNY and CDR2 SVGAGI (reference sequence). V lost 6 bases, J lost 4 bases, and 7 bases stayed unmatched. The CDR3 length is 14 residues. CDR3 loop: CASRNGQGGYGYTF. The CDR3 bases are TGTGCCAGCAGAAACGGACAGGGTGGCTATGGCTACACCTTC.

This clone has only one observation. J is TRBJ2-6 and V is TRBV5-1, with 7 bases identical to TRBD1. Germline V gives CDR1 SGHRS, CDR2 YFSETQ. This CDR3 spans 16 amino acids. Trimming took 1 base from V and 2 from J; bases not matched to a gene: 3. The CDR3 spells CASSLSQGAGANVLTF. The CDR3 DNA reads TGCGCCAGCAGCTTGTCGCAGGGGGCTGGGGCCAACGTCCTGACTTTC.

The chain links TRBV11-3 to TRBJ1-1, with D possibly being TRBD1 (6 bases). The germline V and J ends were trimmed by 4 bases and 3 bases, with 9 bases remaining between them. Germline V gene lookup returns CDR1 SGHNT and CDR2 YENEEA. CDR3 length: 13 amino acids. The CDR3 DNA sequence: TGTGCCAGCAGCTCATCAGGGGACACTGAAGCTTTCTTT. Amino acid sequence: CASSSSGDTEAFF.

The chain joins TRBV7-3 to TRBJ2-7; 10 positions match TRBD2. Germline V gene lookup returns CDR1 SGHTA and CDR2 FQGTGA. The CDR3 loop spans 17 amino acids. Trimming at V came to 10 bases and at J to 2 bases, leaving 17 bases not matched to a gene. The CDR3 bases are TGTGCCACCCAGCTTAATCCAACCGGGACTAGCGCCTACGAGCAGTACTTC. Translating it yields CATQLNPTGTSAYEQYF.

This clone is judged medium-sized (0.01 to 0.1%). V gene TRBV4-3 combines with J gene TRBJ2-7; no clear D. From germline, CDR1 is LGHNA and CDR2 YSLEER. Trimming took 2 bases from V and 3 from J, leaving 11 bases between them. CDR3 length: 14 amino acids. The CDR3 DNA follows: TGCGCCAGCAGCCAAAATCCGACATACTACGAGCAGTACTTC. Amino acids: CASSQNPTYYEQYF.

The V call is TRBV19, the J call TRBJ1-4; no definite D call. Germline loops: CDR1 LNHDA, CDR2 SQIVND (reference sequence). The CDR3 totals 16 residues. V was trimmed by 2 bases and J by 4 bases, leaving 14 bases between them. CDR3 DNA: TGTGCCAGTAGTATACGTACCAATGGTTTTAATGAAAAACTGTTTTTT. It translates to CASSIRTNGFNEKLFF.

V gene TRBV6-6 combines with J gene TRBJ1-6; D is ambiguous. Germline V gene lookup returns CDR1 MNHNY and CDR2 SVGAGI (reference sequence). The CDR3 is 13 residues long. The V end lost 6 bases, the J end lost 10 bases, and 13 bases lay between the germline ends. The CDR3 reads CASSLDLLSPLHF. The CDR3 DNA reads TGTGCCAGCAGCCTGGATCTTTTATCACCCCTCCACTTT.

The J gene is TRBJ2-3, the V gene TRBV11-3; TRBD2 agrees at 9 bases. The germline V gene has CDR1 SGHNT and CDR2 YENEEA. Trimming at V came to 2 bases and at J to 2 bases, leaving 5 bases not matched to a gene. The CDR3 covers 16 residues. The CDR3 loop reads CASSLQGLATTDTQYF. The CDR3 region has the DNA TGTGCCAGCAGCTTACAGGGACTAGCAACCACAGATACGCAGTATTTT. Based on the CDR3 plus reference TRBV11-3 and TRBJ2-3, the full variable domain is EAGVVQSPRYKIIEKKQPVAFWCNPISGHNTLYWYLQNLGQGPELLIRYENEEAVDDSQLPKDRFSAERLKGVDSTLKIQPAELGDSAVYLCASSLQGLATTDTQYFGPGTRLTVL.